This record covers a single T cell receptor (beta chain). The data belong to a study of cytomegalovirus exposure and HLA in healthy donors. The PCR made use of 60 Vbeta and 13 Jbeta primers. Using immunoSEQ multiplex PCR, the repertoire was profiled, and TCRdb retains in-frame clones only, with some absent. The repertoire includes more than 100,000 clones, 70% to 90% of them detected once, and approximately 1.4% sits in the top ten. The CDR3 is 15 amino acids. CDR1 is SGDLS, CDR2 YYNGEE, per germline. V was shortened by 0 bases and J by 0 bases, with 8 bases between the two germline ends. Source material: PBMCs. The receptor was isolated from a man between 40 and 49 years old in good health and CMV-seronegative. The J gene is TRBJ2-3, the V gene TRBV9; no reliable D call. CDR3 sequence reads: CASSVVPLSTDTQYF. The CDR3, as DNA: TGTGCCAGCAGCGTAGTCCCACTGAGCACAGATACGCAGTATTTT.